Listed below are T cell receptor beta chains from one sample, sequenced in a study of blood T cell repertoires in COVID-19. Produced via immunoSEQ multiplex PCR; TCRdb's table is partial and in-frame only. The sample shows 200,000 to 300,000 clones, approximately 87% of them seen only once. What was sequenced was peripheral blood. These receptor sequences come from a woman in her thirties or forties who had recovered from COVID-19. CDR3s include the opening cysteine and the closing phenylalanine or tryptophan. A D gene is named only where the DNA matches it firmly. Size values are once, few and many counts, or a class for expanded clones, and some rows have none.

TRBV30	-	TRBJ1-5	-	TGTGCCTGGAGTGTAAGGGGTCGTCAGCCCCAGCATTTT	CAWSVRGRQPQHF
TRBV6-1	-	TRBJ1-1	-	TGTGCCAGCAGTGAAGCGGCAGGAAGTGATGAAGCTTTCTTT	CASSEAAGSDEAFF
TRBV6-5	-	TRBJ1-5	-	TGTGCCAGCAGCCTCTCCGGGTTTCAGCCCCAGCATTTT	CASSLSGFQPQHF
TRBV10-2	-	TRBJ1-6	-	TGCGCCAGCGGGCCGCGGGATAATTCACCCCTCCACTTT	CASGPRDNSPLHF
TRBV20-1	-	TRBJ2-1	-	TGCAGTGCCGGTATCAATGAGCAGTTCTTC	CSAGINEQFF
TRBV19	-	TRBJ1-4	-	TGTGCCAGTACTTACGGGGATGGGGAAAAACTGTTTTTT	CASTYGDGEKLFF
TRBV9	TRBD2	TRBJ2-5	-	TGTGCCAGCAGCGTGCGGGGGGGCCGTGACGCAGAGACCCAGTACTTC	CASSVRGGRDAETQYF
TRBV7-3	-	TRBJ2-2	-	TGTGCCAGCAGCTTAGGCGGGGTCGGGACCGGGGAGCTGTTTTTT	CASSLGGVGTGELFF
TRBV3-1/TRBV3-2	TRBD1	TRBJ2-3	-	TGTGCCAGCAGTCCCACGACAGGGGGTATGACAGATACGCAGTATTTT	CASSPTTGGMTDTQYF
TRBV9	-	TRBJ2-7	-	TGTGCCAGCAGCGTAGGACAGGACAAGACCTACGAGCAGTACTTC	CASSVGQDKTYEQYF
TRBV10-3	-	TRBJ2-5	-	TGTGCCATCAGTGAGTCGAATCGGGGGGCGGTACAGACCCAGTACTTC	CAISESNRGAVQTQYF
TRBV5-1	TRBD1	TRBJ2-7	-	TGCGCCAGCAGCTTGGGGGGGACAGGGATCCACGAGCAGTACTTC	CASSLGGTGIHEQYF
TRBV28	-	TRBJ2-7	-	TGTGCCAGCAGTTGGGGTTTGACAGGCCCCTCCTACGAGCAGTACTTC	CASSWGLTGPSYEQYF
TRBV5-6	-	TRBJ2-5	-	TGTGCCATCCATCAAGAGACCCAGTACTTC	CAIHQETQYF
TRBV27	-	TRBJ1-1	-	TGTGCCAGCAGTTTATCTGGGACAATGAACACTGAAGCTTTCTTT	CASSLSGTMNTEAFF
TRBV28	-	TRBJ1-5	-	TGTGCCAGCAGTGCAATGCGGGGTCCTGACAATCAGCCCCAGCATTTT	CASSAMRGPDNQPQHF
TRBV9	TRBD2	TRBJ2-3	-	TGTGCCAGCAGCGCCTGGACTAGGATGAGGGCAGATACGCAGTATTTT	CASSAWTRMRADTQYF
TRBV13	TRBD1	TRBJ1-2	-	TGTGCCAGCAGTCTACAGGGGATTGGCTACACCTTC	CASSLQGIGYTF
TRBV5-1	-	TRBJ2-4	-	TGCGCCAGCATGGGCCAGCAGGCTGGCATTCAGTACTTC	CASMGQQAGIQYF
TRBV30	-	TRBJ1-2	-	TGTGCCTGGAGTCGCGGCTATGGCTACACCTTC	CAWSRGYGYTF
TRBV19	TRBD1	TRBJ1-2	few	TGTGCCAGTAGCCAACCTCGTCAGGGGGCGCGGGGCTACACCTTC	CASSQPRQGARGYTF
TRBV30	-	TRBJ1-6	-	TGTGCCTGGAGTGTACCGTATCGCGGGCCCCTCCACTTT	CAWSVPYRGPLHF
TRBV12-5	TRBD2	TRBJ2-1	once	TGTGCTAGTGGACTCACACCGGGACTAGCGGGCCTGGGGAAAAGCAATGAGCAGTTCTTC	CASGLTPGLAGLGKSNEQFF
TRBV6-2/TRBV6-3	-	TRBJ1-5	-	TGTGCCAGCAGTTCCCGAGTATATGACAATCAGCCCCAGCATTTT	CASSSRVYDNQPQHF
TRBV18	-	TRBJ2-1	-	TGTGCCAGCTCCCTTCTTATGTCCAATGAGCAGTTCTTC	CASSLLMSNEQFF
TRBV4-3	TRBD1	TRBJ2-1	-	TGCGCCAGCAGCCCAGGGGGACGAGCCTACAATGAGCAGTTCTTC	CASSPGGRAYNEQFF
TRBV10-3	TRBD1	TRBJ2-7	-	TGTGCCATCAGTGAGGGGCGAGGGGGCCATCCCTCCTACGAGCAGTACTTC	CAISEGRGGHPSYEQYF
TRBV6-2/TRBV6-3	-	TRBJ2-3	-	TGTGCCAGCAGTTATGGTGCGGTCTTGGAGACAGATACGCAGTATTTT	CASSYGAVLETDTQYF
TRBV12-5	-	TRBJ1-2	-	TGTGCTAGTGGTTTGTTTCCTTCGGGGGGCTACACCTTC	CASGLFPSGGYTF
TRBV5-5	-	TRBJ1-6	-	TGTGCCAGCAGCTTGGTCAGGACAGAGAGCTCCTATAATTCACCCCTCCACTTT	CASSLVRTESSYNSPLHF
TRBV9	-	TRBJ2-1	-	TGTGCCAGCAGCGCCCGAAAGGGGATAGACAATGAGCAGTTCTTC	CASSARKGIDNEQFF